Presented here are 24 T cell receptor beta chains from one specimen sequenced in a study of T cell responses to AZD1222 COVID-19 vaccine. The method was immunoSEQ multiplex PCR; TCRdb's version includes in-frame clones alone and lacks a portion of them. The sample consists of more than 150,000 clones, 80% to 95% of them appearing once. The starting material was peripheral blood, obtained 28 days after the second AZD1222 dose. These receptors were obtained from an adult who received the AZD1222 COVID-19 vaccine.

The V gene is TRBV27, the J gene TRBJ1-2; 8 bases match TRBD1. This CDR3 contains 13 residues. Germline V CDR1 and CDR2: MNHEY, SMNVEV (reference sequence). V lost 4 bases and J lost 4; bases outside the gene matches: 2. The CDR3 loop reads CASSSDRAYGYTF. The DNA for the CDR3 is TGTGCCAGCAGTTCGGACAGGGCCTATGGCTACACCTTC.

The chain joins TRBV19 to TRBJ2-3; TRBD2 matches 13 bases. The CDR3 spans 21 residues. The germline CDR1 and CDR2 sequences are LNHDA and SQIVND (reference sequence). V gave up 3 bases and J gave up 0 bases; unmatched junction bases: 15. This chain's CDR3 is CASSIDSPGLAGTWSTDTQYF. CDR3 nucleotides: TGTGCCAGTAGTATTGACTCCCCGGGACTAGCGGGAACGTGGAGCACAGATACGCAGTATTTT.

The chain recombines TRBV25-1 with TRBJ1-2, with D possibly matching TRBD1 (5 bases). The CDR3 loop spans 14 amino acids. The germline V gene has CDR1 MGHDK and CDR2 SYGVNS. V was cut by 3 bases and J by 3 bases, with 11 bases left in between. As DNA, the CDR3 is TGTGCCAGCAGTGATGACAGTACCTACTATGGCTACACCTTC. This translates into CASSDDSTYYGYTF.

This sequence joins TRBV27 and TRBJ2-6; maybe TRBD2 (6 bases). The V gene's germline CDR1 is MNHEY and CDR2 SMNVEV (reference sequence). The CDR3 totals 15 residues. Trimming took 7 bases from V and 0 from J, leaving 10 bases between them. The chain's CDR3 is CASKRVSSGANVLTF. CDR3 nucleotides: TGTGCCAGCAAGCGGGTGAGCTCTGGGGCCAACGTCCTGACTTTC.

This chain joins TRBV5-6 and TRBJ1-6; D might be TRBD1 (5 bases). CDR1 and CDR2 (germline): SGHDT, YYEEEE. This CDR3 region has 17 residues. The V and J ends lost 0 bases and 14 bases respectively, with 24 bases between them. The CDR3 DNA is TGTGCCAGCAGCTTGGATGGCGACAGCCCAATTCTGGGAGCCCTCCACTTT. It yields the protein CASSLDGDSPILGALHF.

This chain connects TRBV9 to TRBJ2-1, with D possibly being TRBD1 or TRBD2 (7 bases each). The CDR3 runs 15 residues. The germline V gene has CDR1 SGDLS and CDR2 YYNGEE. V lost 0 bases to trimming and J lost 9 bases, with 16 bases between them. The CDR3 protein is CASSVGQGGISEQFF. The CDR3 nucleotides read TGTGCCAGCAGCGTAGGGCAGGGGGGGATCAGTGAGCAGTTCTTC.

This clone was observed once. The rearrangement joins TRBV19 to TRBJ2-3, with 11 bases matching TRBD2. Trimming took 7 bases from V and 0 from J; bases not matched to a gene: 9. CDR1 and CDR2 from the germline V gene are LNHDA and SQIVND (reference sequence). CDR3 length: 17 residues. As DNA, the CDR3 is TGTGCCAGTATGGGGACTAGCGGTCGGAAGAGCACAGATACGCAGTATTTT. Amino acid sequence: CASMGTSGRKSTDTQYF.

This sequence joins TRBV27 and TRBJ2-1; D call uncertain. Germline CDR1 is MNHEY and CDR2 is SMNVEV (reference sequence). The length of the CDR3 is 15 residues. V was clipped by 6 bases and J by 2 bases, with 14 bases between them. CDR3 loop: CASRRKQTAYNEQFF. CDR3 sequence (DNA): TGTGCCAGCAGACGCAAACAGACCGCCTACAATGAGCAGTTCTTC.

In nucleotides, the CDR3 is TGTGCCAGCAGCCCGTCACTAAACACAGATACGCAGTATTTT. As protein: CASSPSLNTDTQYF. This chain connects TRBV11-3 to TRBJ2-3; D ambiguous. This CDR3 comprises 14 residues. CDR1 and CDR2 from the germline V gene are SGHNT and YENEEA. The V end lost 5 bases, the J end lost 2 bases, and 11 bases lay between the germline ends.

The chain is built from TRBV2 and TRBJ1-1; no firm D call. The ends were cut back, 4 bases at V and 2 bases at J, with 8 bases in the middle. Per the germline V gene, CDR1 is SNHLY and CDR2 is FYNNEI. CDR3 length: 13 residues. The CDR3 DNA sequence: TGTGCCAGCAGTGCGGCAAGAAACACTGAAGCTTTCTTT. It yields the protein CASSAARNTEAFF.

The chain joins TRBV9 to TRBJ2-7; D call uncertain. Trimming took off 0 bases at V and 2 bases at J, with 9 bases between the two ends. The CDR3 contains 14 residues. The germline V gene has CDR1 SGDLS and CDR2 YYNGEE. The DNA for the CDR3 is TGTGCCAGCAGCGTAGAAAGTTTCCCCTACGAGCAGTACTTC. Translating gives CASSVESFPYEQYF. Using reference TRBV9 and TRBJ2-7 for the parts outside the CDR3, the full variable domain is DSGVTQTPKHLITATGQRVTLRCSPRSGDLSVYWYQQSLDQGLQFLIQYYNGEERAKGNILERFSAQQFPDLHSELNLSSLELGDSALYFCASSVESFPYEQYFGPGTRLTVT.

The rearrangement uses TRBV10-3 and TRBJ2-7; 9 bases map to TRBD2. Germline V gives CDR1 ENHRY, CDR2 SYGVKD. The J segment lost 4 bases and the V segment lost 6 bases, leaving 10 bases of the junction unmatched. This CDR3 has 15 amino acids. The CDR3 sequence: CAISLELAGRYEQYF. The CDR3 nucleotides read TGTGCCATCAGCCTCGAGCTAGCGGGGAGATACGAGCAGTACTTC.

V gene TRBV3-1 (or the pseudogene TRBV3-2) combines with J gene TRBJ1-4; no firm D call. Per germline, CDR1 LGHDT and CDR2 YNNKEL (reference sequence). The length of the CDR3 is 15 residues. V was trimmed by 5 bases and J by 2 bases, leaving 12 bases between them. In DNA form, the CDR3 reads TGTGCCAGCAGCGGCACGGGTGGCACTAATGAAAAACTGTTTTTT. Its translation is CASSGTGGTNEKLFF.

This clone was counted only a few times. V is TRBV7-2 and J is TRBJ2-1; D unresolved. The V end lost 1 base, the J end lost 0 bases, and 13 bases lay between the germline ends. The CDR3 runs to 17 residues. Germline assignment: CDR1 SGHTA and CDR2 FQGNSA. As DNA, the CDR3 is TGTGCCAGCAGCTTAGTCCGCACTTTACGCTCCTACAATGAGCAGTTCTTC. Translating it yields CASSLVRTLRSYNEQFF.

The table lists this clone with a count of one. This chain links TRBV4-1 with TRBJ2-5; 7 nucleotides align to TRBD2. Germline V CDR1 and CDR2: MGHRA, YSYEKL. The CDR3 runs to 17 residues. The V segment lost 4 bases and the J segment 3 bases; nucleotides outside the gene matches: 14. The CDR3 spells CASSREGGGGSEETQYF. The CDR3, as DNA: TGCGCCAGCAGCCGAGAAGGCGGGGGAGGCTCTGAAGAGACCCAGTACTTC.

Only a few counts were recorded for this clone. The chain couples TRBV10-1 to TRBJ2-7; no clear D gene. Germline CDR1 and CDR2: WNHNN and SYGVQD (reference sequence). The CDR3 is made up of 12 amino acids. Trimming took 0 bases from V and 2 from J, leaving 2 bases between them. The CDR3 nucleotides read TGCGCCAGCAGTGAGTCGGCCTACGAGCAGTACTTC. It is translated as CASSESAYEQYF.

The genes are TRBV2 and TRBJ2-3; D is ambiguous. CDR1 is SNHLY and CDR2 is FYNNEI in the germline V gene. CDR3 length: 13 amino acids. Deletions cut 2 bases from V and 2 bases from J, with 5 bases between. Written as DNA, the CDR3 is TGTGCCAGCAGTGAATTGCCCACAGATACGCAGTATTTT. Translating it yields CASSELPTDTQYF.

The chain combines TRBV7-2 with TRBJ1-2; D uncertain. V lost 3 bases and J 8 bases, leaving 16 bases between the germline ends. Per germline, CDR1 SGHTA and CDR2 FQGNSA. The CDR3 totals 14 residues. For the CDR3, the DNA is TGTGCCAGCAGCTTTCGGCCTCTGAACGGGGGCTACACCTTC. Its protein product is CASSFRPLNGGYTF.

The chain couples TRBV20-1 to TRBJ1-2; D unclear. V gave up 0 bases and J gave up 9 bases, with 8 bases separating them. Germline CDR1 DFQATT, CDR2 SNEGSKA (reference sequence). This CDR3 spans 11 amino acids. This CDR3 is CSAREVVRYTF. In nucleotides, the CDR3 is TGCAGTGCTAGAGAGGTGGTACGCTACACCTTC.

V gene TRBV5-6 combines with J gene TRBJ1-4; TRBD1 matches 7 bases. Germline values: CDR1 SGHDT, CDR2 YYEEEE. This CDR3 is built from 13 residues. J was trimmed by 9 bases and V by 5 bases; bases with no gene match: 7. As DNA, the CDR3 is TGTGCCAGCAGTCTCGACAGGGCCCAAAAACTGTTTTTT. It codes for CASSLDRAQKLFF.

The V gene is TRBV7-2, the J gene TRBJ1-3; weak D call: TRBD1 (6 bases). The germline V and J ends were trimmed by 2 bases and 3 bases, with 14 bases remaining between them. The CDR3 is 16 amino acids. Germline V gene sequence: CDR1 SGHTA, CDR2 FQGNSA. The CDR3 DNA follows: TGTGCCAGCAGCTTAAATCCCGGGGGCAATGGAAACACCATATATTTT. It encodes CASSLNPGGNGNTIYF.

The CDR3 bases are TGTGCCAGCAGTACGAGCGGGGGGGCCCCCTACGAGCAGTACTTC. Translation gives CASSTSGGAPYEQYF. The chain carries TRBV6-5 and TRBJ2-7, with 10 bases identical to TRBD2. Germline assignment: CDR1 MNHEY and CDR2 SVGAGI. Trimming at V came to 5 bases and at J to 2 bases, leaving 6 bases not matched to a gene. The CDR3 is 15 residues long.

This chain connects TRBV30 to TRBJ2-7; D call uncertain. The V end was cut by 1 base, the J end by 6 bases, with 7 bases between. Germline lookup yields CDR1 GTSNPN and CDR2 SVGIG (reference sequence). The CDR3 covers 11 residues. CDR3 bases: TGTGCCTGGAGTGCTCGTGGCGAGCAGTACTTC. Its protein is CAWSARGEQYF. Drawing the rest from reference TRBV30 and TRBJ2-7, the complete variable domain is SQTIHQWPATLVQPVGSPLSLECTVEGTSNPNLYWYRQAAGRGLQLLFYSVGIGQISSEVPQNLSASRPQDRQFILSSKKLLLSDSGFYLCAWSARGEQYFGPGTRLTVT.

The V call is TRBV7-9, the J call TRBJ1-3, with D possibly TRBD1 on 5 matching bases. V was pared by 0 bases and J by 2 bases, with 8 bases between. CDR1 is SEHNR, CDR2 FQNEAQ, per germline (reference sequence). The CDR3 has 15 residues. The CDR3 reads CASSLAGTAGNTIYF. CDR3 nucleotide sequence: TGTGCCAGCAGCTTAGCCGGGACGGCTGGAAACACCATATATTTT. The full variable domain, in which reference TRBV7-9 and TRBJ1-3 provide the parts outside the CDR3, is DTGVSQNPRHKITKRGQNVTFRCDPISEHNRLYWYRQTLGQGPEFLTYFQNEAQLEKSRLLSDRFSAERPKGSFSTLEIQRTEQGDSAMYLCASSLAGTAGNTIYFGEGSWLTVV.